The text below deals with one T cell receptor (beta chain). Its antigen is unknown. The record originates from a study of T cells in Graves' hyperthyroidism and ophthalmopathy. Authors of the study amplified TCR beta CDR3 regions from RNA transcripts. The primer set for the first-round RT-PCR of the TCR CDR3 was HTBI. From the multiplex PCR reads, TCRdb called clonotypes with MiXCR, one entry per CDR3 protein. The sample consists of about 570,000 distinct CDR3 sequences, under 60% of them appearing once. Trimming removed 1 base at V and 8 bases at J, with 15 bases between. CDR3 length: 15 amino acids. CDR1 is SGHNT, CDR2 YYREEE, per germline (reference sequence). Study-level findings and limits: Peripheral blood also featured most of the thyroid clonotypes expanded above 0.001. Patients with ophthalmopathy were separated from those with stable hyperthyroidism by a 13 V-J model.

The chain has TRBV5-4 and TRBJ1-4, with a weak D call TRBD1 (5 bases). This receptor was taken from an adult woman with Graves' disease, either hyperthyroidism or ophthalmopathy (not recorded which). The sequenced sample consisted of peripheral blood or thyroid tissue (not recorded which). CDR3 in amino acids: CASSLRHQGREKLFF. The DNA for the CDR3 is TGTGCCAGCAGCTTGCGACACCAGGGCAGGGAAAAACTGTTTTTT. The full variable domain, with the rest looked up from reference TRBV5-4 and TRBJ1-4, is ETGVTQSPTHLIKTRGQQVTLRCSSQSGHNTVSWYQQALGQGPQFIFQYYREEENGRGNFPPRFSGLQFPNYSSELNVNALELDDSALYLCASSLRHQGREKLFFGSGTQLSVL.